This T cell receptor (beta chain) was obtained from a study of CD8+ T cells in alopecia areata listed by TCRdb under 2018. Study-wide context: Treated patients were enrolled in an open-label pilot trial of oral tofacitinib at 5 to 10 mg twice daily for moderate-to-severe alopecia areata. Patients received tofacitinib for 6 to 18 months and were then followed off drug for 6 months to check for delayed response and recurrence. The study used high-throughput TCRbeta sequencing to examine T cell clonal expansion in alopecia areata, in both the C3H/HeJ mouse model and human patients. In humans, TCRbeta sequencing was performed on scalp tissue and on sorted CD4+ and CD8+ peripheral blood T cells from healthy controls and from patients with patchy or totalis/universalis alopecia areata. Patients on tofacitinib were biopsied at baseline and after 4 and 24 weeks of treatment, and several of the patients also had a later scalp biopsy. Scalp clonality was compared across normal scalp (n=4), patchy alopecia areata scalp (n=8), and alopecia totalis/universalis scalp (n=8). RNA was obtained with the PAXgene miRNA kit for fixed scalp, the miRNeasy kit for PBMCs, and the RNeasy kit for mouse skin. Amplification of TCRbeta CDR3 regions was done by immunoSEQ multiplex PCR using 35 Vbeta forward primers and 13 Jbeta reverse primers.

As to this clone: Its antigen is unknown. Within one base of it there is no much larger clone, and no base qualities were kept.

The library was built by means of the immunoSEQ multiplex PCR assay. RNA was extracted from all samples and reverse transcribed into cDNA as template for TCR sequencing. First-strand cDNA was synthesized with SuperScript III using a 2:1 mix of oligo-dT and random hexamers. A synthetic immune receptor repertoire was used to assess amplification bias, and residual bias was removed computationally. In the authors' own workflow: Raw reads were preprocessed to remove errors, and CDR3 was defined according to IMGT conventions as the region from the conserved cysteine to phenylalanine. Clonality was computed as 1 minus the Shannon entropy, with the entropy normalized by log2 of the number of productive unique TCRs. CD4 or CD8 identity of scalp clones was inferred by cross-referencing scalp TCRbeta sequences with sorted blood CD4 and CD8 repertoires. The table was pulled from immuneACCESS by TCRdb, which kept in-frame rearrangements only. Such tables lose some clones; where checked, under half of the loss comes from unresolved V genes, and the rest has no known cause. V and J calls and clone size are as listed in that table; D and trimming were resolved from the DNA. This sample gives about 150,000 clones in total; roughly 44% of them show up just once. Approximately 7% of the sample goes to the ten largest clones.

Including cysteine and phenylalanine, the CDR3 has 13 amino acids. Solely the CDR3 DNA is kept, with 39 bases framed from the first base. Cut back by 3 bases and 0 bases, the V and J ends lie 7 bases apart. Based on the germline V gene (reference sequence), the CDR1 and CDR2 sequences are GTSNPN and SVGIG. Lesional scalp punch biopsies and peripheral blood were obtained from alopecia areata patients. PBMCs were isolated by density centrifugation and stained for CD3, CD4 and CD8, and CD4+ and CD8+ T cells were sorted on a FACSAria. On the study overall, not on this receptor specifically: Unlike mouse skin, which is dominated by gammadelta T cells, normal human skin has resident alphabeta T cells that are also sequenced, and this complicates analysis of the scalp TCR repertoire. Shared TCR sequences between patients were less evident than in mice, which may be partly attributable to HLA diversity in the patient population. Lesional scalp, especially in alopecia totalis/universalis, showed higher clonality and more expanded CD8+ clones than normal scalp, suggesting antigenic drive.

The sequenced sample consisted of CD4+ T cells sorted from blood. The chain links TRBV30 with TRBJ2-3, with no D gene named confidently. The receptor was isolated from a human donor with alopecia areata. CDR3 sequence: CAWRITSTDTQYF. The nucleotides are TGTGCCTGGAGAATAACAAGCACAGATACGCAGTATTTT. The full variable domain, with segments outside the CDR3 supplied by the reference TRBV30 and TRBJ2-3 proteins, appears as SQTIHQWPATLVQPVGSPLSLECTVEGTSNPNLYWYRQAAGRGLQLLFYSVGIGQISSEVPQNLSASRPQDRQFILSSKKLLLSDSGFYLCAWRITSTDTQYFGPGTRLTVL.